A single T cell receptor (beta chain) is shown here with its context. Its antigen remains unknown. Assay: immunoSEQ multiplex PCR; the TCRdb copy retains only in-frame clones and omits some. The table has 26,000 or so clones, approximately 86% seen once. This sample is part of a study of T cells in localized non-small cell lung cancer. Study observations and caveats: Tumor showed lower T cell clonality than uninvolved adjacent lung, where it was highest. A single tumor region was sequenced, leaving heterogeneity possible. Detection in adjacent lung was observed for a median 57 of the top 100 tumor clones. Longer overall survival was seen with higher T cell density measured in blood.

V was cut by 3 bases and J by 0 bases, with 12 bases left in between. Germline CDR1 SGHRS, CDR2 YFSETQ. This CDR3 spans 15 amino acids. This receptor was obtained from a female donor of 60 years or more with stage I lung adenocarcinoma. The genes are TRBV5-1 and TRBJ1-1; a weak D match, TRBD1 (5 bases). Specimen: peripheral blood, collected before any cancer treatment. This CDR3 is CASSYDMGVNTEAFF. In DNA form, the CDR3 reads TGCGCCAGCAGCTACGACATGGGGGTGAACACTGAAGCTTTCTTT.